The entry below gives a single TCR beta chain sequence along with its context. This specimen belongs to a study of T cell changes during pregnancy in multiple sclerosis. The protocol was immunoSEQ multiplex PCR, while the TCRdb copy is restricted to in-frame clones and leaves out a portion. The sample shows 90,000 to 100,000 clones, more than 90% of them seen only once. The specimen was peripheral blood, collected in the first trimester of pregnancy. The sequence derives from a female donor with multiple sclerosis, enrolled in a pregnancy study.

CDR3 DNA: TGTGCCAGCAAGGCAAATTTGGGCAGGGGGCTTCACGAGCAGTACTTC. Amino acid sequence: CASKANLGRGLHEQYF. The chain has TRBV28 and TRBJ2-7; 8 bases are a match to TRBD1. This CDR3 comprises 16 residues. The ends lost 7 bases at V and 5 bases at J; junction bases unmatched: 16. Germline CDR1 MDHEN, CDR2 SYDVKM.